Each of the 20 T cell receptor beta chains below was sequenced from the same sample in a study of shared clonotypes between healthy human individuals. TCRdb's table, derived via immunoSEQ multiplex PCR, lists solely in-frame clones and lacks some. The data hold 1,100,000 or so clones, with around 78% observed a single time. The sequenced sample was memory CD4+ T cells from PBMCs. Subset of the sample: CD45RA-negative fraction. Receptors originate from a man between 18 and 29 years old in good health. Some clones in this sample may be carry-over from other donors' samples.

DNA of the CDR3: TGTGCCAGCAGCTTAGCCAATGAGCAGTTCTTC. Amino acid sequence: CASSLANEQFF. The chain couples TRBV7-2 to TRBJ2-1, with unresolved D. With 0 bases removed from V and 6 bases from J, the gap between germline ends came to 0 bases. The CDR3 is 11 residues long. Germline CDR1 and CDR2: SGHTA and FQGNSA.

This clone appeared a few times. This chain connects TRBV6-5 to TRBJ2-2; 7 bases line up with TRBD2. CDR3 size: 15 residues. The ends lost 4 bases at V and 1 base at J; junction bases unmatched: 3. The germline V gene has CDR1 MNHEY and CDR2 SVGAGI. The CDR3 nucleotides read TGTGCCAGCAGTTCGAGGACTAGGAACACCGGGGAGCTGTTTTTT. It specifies CASSSRTRNTGELFF.

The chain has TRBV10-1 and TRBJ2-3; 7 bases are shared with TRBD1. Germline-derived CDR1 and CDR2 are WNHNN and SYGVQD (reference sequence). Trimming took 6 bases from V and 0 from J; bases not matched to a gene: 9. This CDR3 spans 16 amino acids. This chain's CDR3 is CASSPRGTPSTDTQYF. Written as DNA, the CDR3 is TGCGCCAGCAGCCCCAGGGGGACCCCTAGCACAGATACGCAGTATTTT.

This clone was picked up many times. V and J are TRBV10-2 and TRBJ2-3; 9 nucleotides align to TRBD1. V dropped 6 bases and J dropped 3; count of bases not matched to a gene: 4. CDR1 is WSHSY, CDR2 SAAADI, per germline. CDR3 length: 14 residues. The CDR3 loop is CASRQGARTDTQYF. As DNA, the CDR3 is TGCGCCAGCAGACAGGGGGCGCGGACAGATACGCAGTATTTT.

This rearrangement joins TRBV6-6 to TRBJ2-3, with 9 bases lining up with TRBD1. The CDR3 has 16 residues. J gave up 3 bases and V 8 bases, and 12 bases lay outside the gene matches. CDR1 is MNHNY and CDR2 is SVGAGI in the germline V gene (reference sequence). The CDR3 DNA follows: TGTGCCAGCCATGTGACGGGCGGGACAGGGACAGATACGCAGTATTTT. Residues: CASHVTGGTGTDTQYF.

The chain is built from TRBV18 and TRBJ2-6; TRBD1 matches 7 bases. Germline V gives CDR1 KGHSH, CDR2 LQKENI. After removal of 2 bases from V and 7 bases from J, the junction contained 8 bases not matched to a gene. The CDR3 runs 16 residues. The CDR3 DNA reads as TGTGCCAGCTCACCAGTGACAGGGCCCTTTGCCAACGTCCTGACTTTC. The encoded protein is CASSPVTGPFANVLTF. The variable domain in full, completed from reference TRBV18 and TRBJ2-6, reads NAGVMQNPRHLVRRRGQEARLRCSPMKGHSHVYWYRQLPEEGLKFMVYLQKENIIDESGMPKERFSAEFPKEGPSILRIQQVVRGDSAAYFCASSPVTGPFANVLTFGAGSRLTVL.

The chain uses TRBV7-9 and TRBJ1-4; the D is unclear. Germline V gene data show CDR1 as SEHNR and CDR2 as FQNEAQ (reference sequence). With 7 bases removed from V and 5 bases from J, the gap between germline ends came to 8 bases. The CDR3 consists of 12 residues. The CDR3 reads CASKKDNEKLFF. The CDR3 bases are TGTGCCAGCAAAAAAGACAATGAAAAACTGTTTTTT.

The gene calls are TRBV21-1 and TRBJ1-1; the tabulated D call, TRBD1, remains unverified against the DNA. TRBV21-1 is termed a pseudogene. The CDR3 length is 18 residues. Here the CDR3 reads CASSKDRCRGVPDTEAFF. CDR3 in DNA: TGTGCCAGCAGCAAAGACCGGTGCAGGGGGGTCCCGGACACTGAAGCTTTCTTT.

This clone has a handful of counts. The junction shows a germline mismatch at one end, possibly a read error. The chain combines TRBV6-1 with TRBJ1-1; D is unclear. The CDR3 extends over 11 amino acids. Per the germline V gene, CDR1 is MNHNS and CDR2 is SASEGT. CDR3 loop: CASSEAGWVIF. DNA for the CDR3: TGTGCCAGCAGTGAAGCGGGCTGGGTGATCTTT.

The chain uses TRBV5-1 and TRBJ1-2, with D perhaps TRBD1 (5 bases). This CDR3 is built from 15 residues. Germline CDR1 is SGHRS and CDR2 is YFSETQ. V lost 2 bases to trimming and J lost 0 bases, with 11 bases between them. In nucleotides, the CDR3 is TGCGCCAGCAGCTTCGTAGCGGGGGCTAACTATGGCTACACCTTC. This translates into CASSFVAGANYGYTF. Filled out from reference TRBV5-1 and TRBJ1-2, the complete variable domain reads KAGVTQTPRYLIKTRGQQVTLSCSPISGHRSVSWYQQTPGQGLQFLFEYFSETQRNKGNFPGRFSGRQFSNSRSEMNVSTLELGDSALYLCASSFVAGANYGYTFGSGTRLTVV.

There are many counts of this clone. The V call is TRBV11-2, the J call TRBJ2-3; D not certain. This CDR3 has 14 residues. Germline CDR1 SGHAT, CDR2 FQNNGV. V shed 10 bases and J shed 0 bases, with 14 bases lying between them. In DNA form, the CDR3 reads TGTGCCACCCACGATCTGTCTAGCACAGATACGCAGTATTTT. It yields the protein CATHDLSSTDTQYF.

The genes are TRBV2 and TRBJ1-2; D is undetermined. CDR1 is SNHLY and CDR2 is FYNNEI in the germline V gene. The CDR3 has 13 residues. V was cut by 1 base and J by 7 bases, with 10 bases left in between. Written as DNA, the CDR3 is TGTGCCAGCAGTGAAGGAGCCGTTTTTGGCTACACCTTC. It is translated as CASSEGAVFGYTF. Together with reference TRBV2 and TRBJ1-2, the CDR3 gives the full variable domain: EPEVTQTPSHQVTQMGQEVILRCVPISNHLYFYWYRQILGQKVEFLVSFYNNEISEKSEIFDDQFSVERPDGSNFTLKIRSTKLEDSAMYFCASSEGAVFGYTFGSGTRLTVV.

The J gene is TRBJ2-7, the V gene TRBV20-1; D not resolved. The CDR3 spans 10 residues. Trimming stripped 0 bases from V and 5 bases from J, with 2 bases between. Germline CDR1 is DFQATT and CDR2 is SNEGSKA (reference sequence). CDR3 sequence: CSARENEQYF. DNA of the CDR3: TGCAGTGCTAGAGAGAACGAGCAGTACTTC.

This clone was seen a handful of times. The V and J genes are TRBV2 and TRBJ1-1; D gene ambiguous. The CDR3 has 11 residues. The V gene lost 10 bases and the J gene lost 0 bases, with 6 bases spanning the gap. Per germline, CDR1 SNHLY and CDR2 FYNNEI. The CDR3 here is CATHMNTEAFF. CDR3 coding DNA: TGTGCCACACACATGAACACTGAAGCTTTCTTT.

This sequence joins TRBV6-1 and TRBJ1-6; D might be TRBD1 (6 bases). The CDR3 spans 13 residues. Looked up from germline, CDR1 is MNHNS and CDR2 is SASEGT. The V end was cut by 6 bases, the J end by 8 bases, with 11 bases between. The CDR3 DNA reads TGTGCCAGCAGCTCAAACAGGGATTCACCCCTCCACTTT. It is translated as CASSSNRDSPLHF.

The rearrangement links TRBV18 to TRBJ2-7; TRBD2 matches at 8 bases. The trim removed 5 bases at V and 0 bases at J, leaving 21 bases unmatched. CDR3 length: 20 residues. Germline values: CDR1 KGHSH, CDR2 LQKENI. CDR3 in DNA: TGTGCCAGCTCAGCGTGGCGACTAGCGCCCGAAAGACCAGTCTCCTACGAGCAGTACTTC. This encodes CASSAWRLAPERPVSYEQYF.

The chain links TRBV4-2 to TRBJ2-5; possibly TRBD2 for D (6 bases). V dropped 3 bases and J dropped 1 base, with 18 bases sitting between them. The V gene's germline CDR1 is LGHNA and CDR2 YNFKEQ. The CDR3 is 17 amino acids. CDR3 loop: CASSQGGARGTQETQYF. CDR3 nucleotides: TGTGCCAGCAGCCAGGGGGGTGCCCGCGGTACCCAAGAGACCCAGTACTTC.

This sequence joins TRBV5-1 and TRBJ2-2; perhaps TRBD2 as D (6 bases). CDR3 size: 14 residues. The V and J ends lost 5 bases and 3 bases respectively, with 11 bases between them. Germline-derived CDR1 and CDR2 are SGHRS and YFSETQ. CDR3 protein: CASRSSGYTGELFF. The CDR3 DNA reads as TGCGCCAGCAGAAGTAGCGGATACACCGGGGAGCTGTTTTTT.

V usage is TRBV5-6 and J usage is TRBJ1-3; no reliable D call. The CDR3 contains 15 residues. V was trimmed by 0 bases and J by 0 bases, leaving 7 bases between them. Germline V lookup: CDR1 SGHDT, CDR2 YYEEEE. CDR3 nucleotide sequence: TGTGCCAGCAGCTTGGGACGGTACTCTGGAAACACCATATATTTT. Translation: CASSLGRYSGNTIYF.

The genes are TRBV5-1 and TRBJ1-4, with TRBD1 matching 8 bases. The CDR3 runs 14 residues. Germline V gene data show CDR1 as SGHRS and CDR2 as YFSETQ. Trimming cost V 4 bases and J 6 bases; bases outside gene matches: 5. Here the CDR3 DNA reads TGCGCCAGCAGCAGTACAGGGGGGTATGAAAAACTGTTTTTT. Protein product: CASSSTGGYEKLFF.